These T cell receptor beta chains were read from a single sample in a study of long-term antiretroviral therapy in people with HIV. Profiled with immunoSEQ multiplex PCR; TCRdb holds only in-frame clones, not every one. The sample gives roughly 36,000 clones, 83% of which show up once; over 7% is in the top ten. The input for sequencing was unsorted PBMCs, taken 0.4 years before starting antiretroviral therapy. Receptor source: a man younger than 30 with HIV. Both conserved end residues are part of each CDR3. The D gene is left open where the match is weak. For some rows the clone size is stated as once, few or many, or as a class when expanded; others skip it.

TRBV19	.	.	TRBJ1-1	CASSKTGKTEAFF	TGTGCCAGTAGTAAAACAGGGAAAACTGAAGCTTTCTTT
TRBV6-6	.	medium-sized	TRBJ2-7	CASSPRPSEQYF	TGTGCCAGCAGTCCACGTCCCTCCGAGCAGTACTTC
TRBV6-5	TRBD1	few	TRBJ2-2	CASGTGGAGELFF	TGTGCCAGCGGGACAGGAGGGGCCGGGGAGCTGTTTTTT
TRBV19	.	once	TRBJ1-5	CASSSQGGLGQPQHF	TGTGCCAGTAGTTCCCAAGGGGGGCTGGGCCAGCCCCAGCATTTT
TRBV30	.	.	TRBJ2-5	CAWAGGLGQETQYF	TGTGCCTGGGCTGGCGGGCTGGGTCAAGAGACCCAGTACTTC
TRBV7-3	TRBD1	.	TRBJ1-1	CASSYRGRRAEAFF	TGTGCCAGCAGCTACAGGGGCAGGAGGGCTGAAGCTTTCTTT
TRBV7-2	.	.	TRBJ2-1	CASSLGGAGEQFF	TGTGCCAGCAGCTTAGGTGGGGCGGGTGAGCAGTTCTTC
TRBV5-6	.	.	TRBJ1-1	CASSLRGLHTEAFF	TGTGCCAGCAGCTTGAGAGGGCTTCACACTGAAGCTTTCTTT
TRBV5-1	.	.	TRBJ2-5	CASRQWEALGETQYF	TGCGCCAGCAGACAATGGGAGGCCCTGGGGGAGACCCAGTACTTC
TRBV19	.	.	TRBJ1-5	CASKGAGVYSNQPQHF	TGTGCCAGTAAAGGGGCAGGAGTTTATAGCAATCAGCCCCAGCATTTT
TRBV9	TRBD1	.	TRBJ1-4	CASSAGTGDSEKLFF	TGTGCCAGCAGCGCTGGGACAGGGGATAGTGAAAAACTGTTTTTT
TRBV9	TRBD1	few	TRBJ1-6	CASSVGPGQGGSPLHF	TGTGCCAGCAGCGTAGGCCCGGGACAGGGAGGATCACCCCTCCACTTT
TRBV19	TRBD1	.	TRBJ1-2	CASTSGRGRGGYTF	TGTGCCAGTACCTCGGGTAGGGGGCGCGGGGGCTACACCTTC
TRBV6-1	.	.	TRBJ2-7	CASSEGSRGSYEQYF	TGTGCCAGCAGTGAAGGCTCCCGAGGCTCCTACGAGCAGTACTTC
TRBV6-5	.	.	TRBJ2-1	CATQSSYNEQFF	TGTGCCACCCAAAGCTCCTACAATGAGCAGTTCTTC
TRBV11-2	TRBD2	once	TRBJ2-3	CASRRAGGIVNTQYF	TGTGCCAGCAGGCGAGCGGGGGGGATTGTAAATACGCAGTATTTT
TRBV27	TRBD1	.	TRBJ2-7	CASSRQGGYEQYF	TGTGCCAGCAGCAGACAGGGGGGCTACGAGCAGTACTTC
TRBV6-5	TRBD2	.	TRBJ2-3	CASSYTGGRSGTQYF	TGTGCCAGCAGTTACACGGGGGGACGATCAGGGACGCAGTATTTT
TRBV12-5	.	.	TRBJ1-1	CASGLVPTGMNTEAFF	TGTGCTAGTGGTTTGGTACCCACGGGGATGAACACTGAAGCTTTCTTT
TRBV9	TRBD2	.	TRBJ2-5	CASSYGGTSGGGETQYF	TGTGCCAGCAGCTATGGAGGAACTAGCGGGGGAGGAGAGACCCAGTACTTC
TRBV2	.	.	TRBJ2-3	CASSDRAADTQYF	TGTGCCAGCAGTGACAGAGCGGCAGATACGCAGTATTTT
TRBV5-4	.	.	TRBJ2-2	CASSSGHSSTGELFF	TGTGCCAGCAGCTCGGGACACTCAAGCACCGGGGAGCTGTTTTTT
TRBV9	TRBD1	.	TRBJ2-5	CASSGGQGGVPETQYF	TGTGCCAGCAGCGGAGGACAGGGTGGTGTCCCAGAGACCCAGTACTTC
TRBV5-6	.	.	TRBJ2-5	CASSADSQETQYF	TGTGCCAGCAGCGCCGACAGCCAAGAGACCCAGTACTTC
TRBV15	.	.	TRBJ2-1	CATSRDRLPGNEQFF	TGTGCCACCAGCAGAGATCGACTCCCAGGTAATGAGCAGTTCTTC
TRBV4-1	TRBD1	.	TRBJ1-3	CASSPGRSGQVQAGSGNTIYF	TGCGCCAGCAGCCCCGGGAGGTCGGGACAGGTCCAAGCTGGCTCTGGAAACACCATATATTTT
TRBV28	TRBD2	.	TRBJ2-7	CASSSPGTSGRGEQYF	TGTGCCAGCAGTTCCCCCGGGACTAGCGGGAGAGGAGAGCAGTACTTC
TRBV27	.	.	TRBJ2-7	CASSLNRDEQYF	TGTGCCAGCAGCCTGAACAGGGACGAGCAGTACTTC
TRBV6-4	.	.	TRBJ2-5	CASTPPRGDAYF	TGTGCCAGCACTCCCCCGAGGGGGGACGCCTACTTC